These T cell receptor beta chains were read from a single sample in a study of shared clonotypes between healthy human individuals. The data were produced by immunoSEQ multiplex PCR, yet TCRdb's version contains in-frame clones alone and is incomplete. Among fewer than 850,000 clones listed, roughly 91% were seen once. Material: memory CD8+ T cells from PBMCs. All receptors derive from a man aged 18 to 29 in good health. Some clones in this sample may be carry-over from other donors' samples. Both conserved end residues are part of each CDR3. A D gene is named only where the DNA matches it firmly. Size is stated for part of the rows, as once, few or many counts, or as a class when the clone is expanded.

>-|TRBJ2-1|-|TRBV7-3
TGTGCCAGCAGGGCGACTAGAAACAATGAGCAGTTCTTC
CASRATRNNEQFF
>-|TRBJ2-1|-|TRBV10-2
TGCGCCAGCAGTGATACCAGCCCCATGGGGGATGAGCAGTTCTTC
CASSDTSPMGDEQFF
>-|TRBJ1-5|-|TRBV28
TGTGCCAGCAGTTTGTTTGGCGGGGGAGGATTTCAGCCCCAGCATTTT
CASSLFGGGGFQPQHF
>TRBD2|TRBJ2-5|-|TRBV9
TGTGCCAGCAGCATGACTAGCGGGCAAGAGACCCAGTACTTC
CASSMTSGQETQYF
>-|TRBJ2-1|-|TRBV12-5
TGTGCTAGTGGTTTGGCGAGTGTTGGGACCCATAGCGTGGAGAGGTTCTTC
CASGLASVGTHSVERFF
>-|TRBJ1-6|-|TRBV5-6
TGTGCCAGCAGCCCTCCCCAGTCTAGAAGTTCACCCCTCCACTTT
CASSPPQSRSSPLHF
>-|TRBJ1-2|-|TRBV27
TGTGCCAGCAGCTCCCAAATCGACAGCATCTATGGCTACACCTTC
CASSSQIDSIYGYTF
>-|TRBJ2-7|-|TRBV27
TGTGCCAGCAGTTTATATAGTGGAACCTACGAGCAGTACTTC
CASSLYSGTYEQYF
>-|TRBJ1-5|-|TRBV28
TGTGCCAGCAGTCCACGCTATAGCAATCAGCCCCAGCATTTT
CASSPRYSNQPQHF
>-|TRBJ2-5|-|TRBV29-1
TGCAGCGTTGAAGATGTTGGGGAGGTGGGGGAGACCCAGTACTTC
CSVEDVGEVGETQYF
>-|TRBJ2-1|-|TRBV29-1
TGCAGCGTTGATCGGTTGACCTCCGGCTACAATGAGCAGTTCTTC
CSVDRLTSGYNEQFF
>-|TRBJ2-3|many|TRBV6-4
TGTGCCAGCAGTGACTCGGGGGGCGCAGATACGCAGTATTTT
CASSDSGGADTQYF
>TRBD1|TRBJ2-7|-|TRBV19
TGTGCCAGTAGCAAACAGGGGGCCTACCACGAGCAGTACTTC
CASSKQGAYHEQYF
>TRBD1|TRBJ1-2|-|TRBV6-5
TGTGCCAGCAGTTACGTACCAAGCGGACAGGGTTATGGCTACACCTTC
CASSYVPSGQGYGYTF
>TRBD1|TRBJ2-1|-|TRBV9
TGTGCCAGCAGCTTATCCGGGACAGGGTCCGACAATGAGCAGTTCTTC
CASSLSGTGSDNEQFF
>-|TRBJ2-7|few|TRBV29-1
TGCAGCGTTGCGTGGCTGGGGGAGCAGTACTTC
CSVAWLGEQYF